In this sample, the clone carrying this TCR beta chain turned up a few times. Its antigen is not identified. This may arise from a read error, as a much more abundant clone is one base away. This entry comes from a study of beta chain features in type 1 diabetes. Expressed TCRB transcripts were sequenced after all isolated RNA was converted to cDNA. An average of approximately 4 million reads was obtained for naive, central memory and regulatory T cell samples. Data came from immunoSEQ multiplex PCR; TCRdb stores just in-frame clones and leaves some out. The sample records some 220,000 clones, approximately 11% being singletons. General observations from the study: Across patients, naive, central memory and Treg TCRB repertoires exhibited apparently greater similarity than was observed across healthy donors.

Germline lookup yields CDR1 SGDLS and CDR2 YYNGEE. The V segment lost 0 bases and the J segment 7 bases; nucleotides outside the gene matches: 10. This CDR3 spans 15 amino acids. The chain carries TRBV9 and TRBJ2-7; 7 nucleotides align to TRBD1. This clonotype was sampled from a man aged 18 to 29 in good health. Sequencing used central memory CD4+ T cells from blood. In nucleotides, the CDR3 is TGTGCCAGCAGCGTAGCCTCAGGGGGTGGGGGAGAGCAGTACTTC. Its translation: CASSVASGGGGEQYF.